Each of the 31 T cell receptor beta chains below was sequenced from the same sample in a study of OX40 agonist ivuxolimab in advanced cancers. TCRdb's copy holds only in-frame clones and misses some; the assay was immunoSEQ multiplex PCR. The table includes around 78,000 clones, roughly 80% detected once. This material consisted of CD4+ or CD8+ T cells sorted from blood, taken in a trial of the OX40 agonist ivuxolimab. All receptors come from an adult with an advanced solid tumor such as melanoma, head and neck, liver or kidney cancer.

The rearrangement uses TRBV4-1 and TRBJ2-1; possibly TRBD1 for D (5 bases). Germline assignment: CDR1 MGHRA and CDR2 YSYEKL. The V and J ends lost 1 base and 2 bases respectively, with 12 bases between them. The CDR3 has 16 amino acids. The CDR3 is CASSQVGLVAYNEQFF. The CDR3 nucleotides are TGCGCCAGCAGCCAAGTGGGGCTAGTGGCCTACAATGAGCAGTTCTTC.

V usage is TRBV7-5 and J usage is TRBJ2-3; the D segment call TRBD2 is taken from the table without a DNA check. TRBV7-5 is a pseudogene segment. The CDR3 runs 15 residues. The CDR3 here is CVRSLCGGSTDTQYF. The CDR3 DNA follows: TGTGTCAGAAGCTTATGCGGAGGAAGCACAGATACGCAGTATTTT.

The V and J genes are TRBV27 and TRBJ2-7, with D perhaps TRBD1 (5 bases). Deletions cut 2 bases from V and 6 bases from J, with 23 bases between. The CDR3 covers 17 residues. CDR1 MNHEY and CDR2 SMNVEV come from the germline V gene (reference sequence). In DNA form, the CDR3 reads TGTGCCAGCAGTTTAGGGCAATTTGTTGGCAGGGTTTCCGAGCAGTACTTC. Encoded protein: CASSLGQFVGRVSEQYF.

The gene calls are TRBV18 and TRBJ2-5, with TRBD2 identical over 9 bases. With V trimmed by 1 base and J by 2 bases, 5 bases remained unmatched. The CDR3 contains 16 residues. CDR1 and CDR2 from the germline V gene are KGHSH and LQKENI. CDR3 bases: TGTGCCAGCTCACCACTAGCGGGAGATCTTCAAGAGACCCAGTACTTC. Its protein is CASSPLAGDLQETQYF.

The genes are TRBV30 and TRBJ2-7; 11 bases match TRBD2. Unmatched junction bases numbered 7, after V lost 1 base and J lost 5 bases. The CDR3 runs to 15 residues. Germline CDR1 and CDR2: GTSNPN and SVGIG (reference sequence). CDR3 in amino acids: CAWSGIAGGIDEQYF. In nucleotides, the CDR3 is TGTGCCTGGAGTGGAATAGCGGGAGGGATCGACGAGCAGTACTTC.

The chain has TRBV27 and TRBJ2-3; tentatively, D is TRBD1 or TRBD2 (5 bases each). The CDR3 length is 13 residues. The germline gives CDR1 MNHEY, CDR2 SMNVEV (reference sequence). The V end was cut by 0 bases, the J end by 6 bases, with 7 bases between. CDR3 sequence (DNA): TGTGCCAGCAGTTTATCTTGGGGGGATACGCAGTATTTT. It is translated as CASSLSWGDTQYF.

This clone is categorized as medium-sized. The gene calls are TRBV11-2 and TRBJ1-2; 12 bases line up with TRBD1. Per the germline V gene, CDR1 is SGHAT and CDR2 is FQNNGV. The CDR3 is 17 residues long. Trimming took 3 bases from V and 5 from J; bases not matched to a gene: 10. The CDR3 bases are TGTGCCAGCAGCTTGACCGGGACAGGGGGCGCTTGGTATGGCTACACCTTC. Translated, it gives CASSLTGTGGAWYGYTF.

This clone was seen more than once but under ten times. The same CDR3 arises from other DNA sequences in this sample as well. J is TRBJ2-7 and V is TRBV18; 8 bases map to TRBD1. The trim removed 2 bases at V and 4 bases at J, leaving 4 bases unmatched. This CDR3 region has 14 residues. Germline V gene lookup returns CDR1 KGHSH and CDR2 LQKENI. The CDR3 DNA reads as TGTGCCAGCTCACCAGCAGGGGGCTCTTACGAGCAGTACTTC. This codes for CASSPAGGSYEQYF.

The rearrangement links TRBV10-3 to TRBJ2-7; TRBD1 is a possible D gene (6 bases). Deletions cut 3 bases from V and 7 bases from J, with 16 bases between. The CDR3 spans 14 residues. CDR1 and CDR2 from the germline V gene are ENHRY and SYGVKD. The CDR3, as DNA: TGTGCCATCAGTGATCGGGCAGGGGCTGAGGAGCAGTACTTC. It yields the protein CAISDRAGAEEQYF.

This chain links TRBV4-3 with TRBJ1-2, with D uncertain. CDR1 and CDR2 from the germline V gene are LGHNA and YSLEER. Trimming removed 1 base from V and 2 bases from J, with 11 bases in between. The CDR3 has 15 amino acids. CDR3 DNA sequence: TGCGCCAGCAGCCAAGCTTGGACCGCCAACTATGGCTACACCTTC. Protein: CASSQAWTANYGYTF.

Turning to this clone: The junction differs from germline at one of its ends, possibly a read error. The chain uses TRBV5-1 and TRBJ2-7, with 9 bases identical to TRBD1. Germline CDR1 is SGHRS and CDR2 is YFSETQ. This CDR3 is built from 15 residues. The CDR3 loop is CASSSATGGGYEQYF. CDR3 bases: TGTGCCAGCAGTTCTGCGACAGGGGGAGGCTACGAGCAGTACTTC.

The DNA for the CDR3 is TGTGCCACTCAGGGGGGCAGGGACACTGAAGCTTTCTTT. It specifies CATQGGRDTEAFF. The chain employs TRBV2 and TRBJ1-1; TRBD1 matches at 7 bases. The length of the CDR3 is 13 residues. J gave up 3 bases and V 10 bases, and 8 bases lay outside the gene matches. CDR1 and CDR2 from the germline V gene are SNHLY and FYNNEI.

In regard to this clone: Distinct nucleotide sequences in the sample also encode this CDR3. The CDR3 DNA is TGCGCCAGCAGCTTGGATGGGGGTCGGTACGAGCAGTACTTC. Amino acid sequence: CASSLDGGRYEQYF. The rearrangement joins TRBV5-1 to TRBJ2-7; D possibly uses TRBD1 or TRBD2 (5 bases each). The length of the CDR3 is 14 residues. In germline, CDR1 is SGHRS, CDR2 YFSETQ. The V end was cut by 0 bases, the J end by 4 bases, with 11 bases between.

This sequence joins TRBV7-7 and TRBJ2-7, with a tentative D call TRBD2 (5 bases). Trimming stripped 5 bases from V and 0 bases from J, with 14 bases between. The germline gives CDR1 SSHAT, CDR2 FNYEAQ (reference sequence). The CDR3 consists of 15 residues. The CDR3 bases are TGTGCCAGCAGCCCAAACCGGGGAGACTCCTACGAGCAGTACTTC. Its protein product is CASSPNRGDSYEQYF.

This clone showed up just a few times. CDR3 coding DNA: TGTGCCAGCAGCCCGCGGGACGGCGCGAACACCGGGGAGCTGTTTTTT. Protein sequence: CASSPRDGANTGELFF. The gene calls are TRBV7-6 and TRBJ2-2, with D possibly being TRBD2 (6 bases). The CDR3 is made up of 16 amino acids. CDR1 and CDR2 from the germline V gene are SGHVS and FNYEAQ. Trimming shortened V by 5 bases and J by 0 bases, and 13 bases separated the two germline ends.

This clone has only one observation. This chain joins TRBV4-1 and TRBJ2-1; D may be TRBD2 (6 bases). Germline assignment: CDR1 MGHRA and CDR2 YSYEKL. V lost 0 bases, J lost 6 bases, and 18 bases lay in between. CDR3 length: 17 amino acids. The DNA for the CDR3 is TGCGCCAGCAGCCAAGATTTATCGACTAGTGGTGGCAATGAGCAGTTCTTC. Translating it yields CASSQDLSTSGGNEQFF.

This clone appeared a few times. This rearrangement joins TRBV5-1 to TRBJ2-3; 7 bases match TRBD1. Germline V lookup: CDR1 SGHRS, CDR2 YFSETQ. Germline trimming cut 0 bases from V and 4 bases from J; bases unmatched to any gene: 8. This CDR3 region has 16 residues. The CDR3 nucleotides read TGCGCCAGCAGCTTGGGGAGACAGGGTTCGGCAGATACGCAGTATTTT. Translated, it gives CASSLGRQGSADTQYF.

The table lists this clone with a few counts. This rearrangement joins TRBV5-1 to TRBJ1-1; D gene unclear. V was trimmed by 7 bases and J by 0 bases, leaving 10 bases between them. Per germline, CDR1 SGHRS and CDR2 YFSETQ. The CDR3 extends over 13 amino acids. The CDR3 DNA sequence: TGCGCCAGCGGAGGGAACCTGAACACTGAAGCTTTCTTT. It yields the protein CASGGNLNTEAFF.

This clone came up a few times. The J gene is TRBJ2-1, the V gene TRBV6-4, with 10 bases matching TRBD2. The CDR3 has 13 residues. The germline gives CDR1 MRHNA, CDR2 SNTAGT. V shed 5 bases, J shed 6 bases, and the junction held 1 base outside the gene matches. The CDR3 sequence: CASSSGGVNEQFF. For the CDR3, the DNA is TGTGCCAGCAGTAGCGGGGGGGTCAATGAGCAGTTCTTC.

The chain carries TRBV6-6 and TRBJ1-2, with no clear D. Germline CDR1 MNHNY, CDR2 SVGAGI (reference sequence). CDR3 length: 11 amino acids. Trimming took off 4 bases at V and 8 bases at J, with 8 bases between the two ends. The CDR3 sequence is CASSWGGGYTF. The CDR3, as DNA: TGTGCCAGCAGTTGGGGTGGCGGCTACACCTTC.

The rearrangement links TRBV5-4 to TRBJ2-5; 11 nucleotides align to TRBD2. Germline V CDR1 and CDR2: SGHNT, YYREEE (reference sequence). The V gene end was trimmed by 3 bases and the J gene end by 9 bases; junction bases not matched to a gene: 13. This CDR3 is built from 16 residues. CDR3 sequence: CASSSGTSGDRGPQYF. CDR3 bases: TGTGCCAGCAGCTCCGGGACTAGCGGAGATAGAGGGCCCCAGTACTTC.

The CDR3, as DNA: TGTGCCAGCAGCCGGGAGACAGGAGGAACTGAAGCTTTCTTT. This gives the protein CASSRETGGTEAFF. The gene calls are TRBV5-4 and TRBJ1-1; TRBD1 might be the D (6 bases). CDR3 length: 14 amino acids. Trimming left V 4 bases short and J 5 bases short, with 15 bases between. CDR1 is SGHNT, CDR2 YYREEE, per germline (reference sequence).

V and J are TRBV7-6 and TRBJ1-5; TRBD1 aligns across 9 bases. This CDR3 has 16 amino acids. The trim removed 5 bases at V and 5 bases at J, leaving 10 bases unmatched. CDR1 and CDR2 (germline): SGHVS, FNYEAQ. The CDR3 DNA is TGTGCCAGCAGCCCTCAACCGGGACAGGGAGATCAGCCCCAGCATTTT. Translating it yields CASSPQPGQGDQPQHF.

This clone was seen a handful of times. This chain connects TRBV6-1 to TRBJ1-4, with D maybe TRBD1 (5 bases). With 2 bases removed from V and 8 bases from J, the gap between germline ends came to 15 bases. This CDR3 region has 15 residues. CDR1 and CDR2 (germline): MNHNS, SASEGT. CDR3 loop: CASSERGQGVEKLFF. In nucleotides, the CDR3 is TGTGCCAGCAGTGAACGCGGGCAAGGGGTCGAAAAACTGTTTTTT.

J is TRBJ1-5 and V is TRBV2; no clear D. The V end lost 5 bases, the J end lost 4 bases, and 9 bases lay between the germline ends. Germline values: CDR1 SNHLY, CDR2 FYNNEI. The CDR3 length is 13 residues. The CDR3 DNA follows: TGTGCCAGCAGTCCGTTTGAGAATCAGCCCCAGCATTTT. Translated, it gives CASSPFENQPQHF.

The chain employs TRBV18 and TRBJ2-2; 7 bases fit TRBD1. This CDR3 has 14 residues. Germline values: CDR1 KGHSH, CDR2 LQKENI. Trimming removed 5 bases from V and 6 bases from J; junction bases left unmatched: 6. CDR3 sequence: CASSSGQSSGELFF. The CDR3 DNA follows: TGTGCCAGCTCATCGGGACAGTCCTCCGGGGAGCTGTTTTTT.

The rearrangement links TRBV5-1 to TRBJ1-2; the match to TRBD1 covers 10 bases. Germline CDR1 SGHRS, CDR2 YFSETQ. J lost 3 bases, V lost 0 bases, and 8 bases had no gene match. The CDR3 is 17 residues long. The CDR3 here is CASSLDQTGGADYGYTF. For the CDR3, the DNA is TGCGCCAGCAGCTTGGATCAGACAGGGGGCGCCGACTATGGCTACACCTTC. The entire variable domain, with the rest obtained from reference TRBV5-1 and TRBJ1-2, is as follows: KAGVTQTPRYLIKTRGQQVTLSCSPISGHRSVSWYQQTPGQGLQFLFEYFSETQRNKGNFPGRFSGRQFSNSRSEMNVSTLELGDSALYLCASSLDQTGGADYGYTFGSGTRLTVV.

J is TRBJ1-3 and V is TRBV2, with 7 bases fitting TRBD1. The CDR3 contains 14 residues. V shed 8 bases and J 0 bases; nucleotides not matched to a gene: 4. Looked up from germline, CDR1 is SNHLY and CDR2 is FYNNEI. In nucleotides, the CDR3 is TGTGCCAGCGACAGGGCCGCCTCTGGAAACACCATATATTTT. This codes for CASDRAASGNTIYF.

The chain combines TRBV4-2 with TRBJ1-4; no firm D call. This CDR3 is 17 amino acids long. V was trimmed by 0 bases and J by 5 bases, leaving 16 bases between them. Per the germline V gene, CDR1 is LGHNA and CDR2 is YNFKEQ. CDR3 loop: CASSQDGRVVGNEKLFF. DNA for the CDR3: TGTGCCAGCAGCCAAGATGGCCGTGTGGTCGGGAATGAAAAACTGTTTTTT.

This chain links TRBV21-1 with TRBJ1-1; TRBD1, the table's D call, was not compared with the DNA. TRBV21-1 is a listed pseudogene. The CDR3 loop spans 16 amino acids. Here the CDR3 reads CASSRGQGATNTEAFF. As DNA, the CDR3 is TGTGCCAGCAGCCGGGGACAGGGGGCTACGAACACTGAAGCTTTCTTT.

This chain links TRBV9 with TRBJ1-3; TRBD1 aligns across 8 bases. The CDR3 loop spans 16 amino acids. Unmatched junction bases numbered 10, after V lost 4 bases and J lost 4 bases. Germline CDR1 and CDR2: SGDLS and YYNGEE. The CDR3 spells CASSTPSRGPGNTIYF. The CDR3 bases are TGTGCCAGCAGCACACCCAGCAGGGGGCCAGGAAACACCATATATTTT.